This T cell receptor (beta chain) is drawn from a study of PD-1 blockade in mismatch repair-deficient tumors. General observations from the study: After pembrolizumab, tumor-resident clones rose rapidly, then generally contracted before radiologic responses.

Of note for this clone: What it binds is unknown.

Every patient had mismatch repair deficiency by PCR or immunohistochemistry. TCRs were sequenced from a few patients responding to pembrolizumab. This CDR3 has 14 residues. Trimming took 3 bases from V and 8 from J, leaving 13 bases between them. Germline values: CDR1 MDHEN, CDR2 SYDVKM. Generated by immunoSEQ multiplex PCR, the TCRdb table keeps only in-frame clones and is missing some. The table lists around 40,000 clones, approximately 83% of them singletons, with around 1% in the top ten. This rearrangement joins TRBV28 to TRBJ1-4, with D uncertain. This receptor was obtained from an adult with mismatch repair-deficient cancer. The sequencing here drew on PBMCs, taken roughly 40 weeks after starting pembrolizumab. The CDR3 sequence: CASSFNSIREKLFF. Written as DNA, the CDR3 is TGTGCCAGCAGTTTTAATTCCATACGGGAAAAACTGTTTTTT.